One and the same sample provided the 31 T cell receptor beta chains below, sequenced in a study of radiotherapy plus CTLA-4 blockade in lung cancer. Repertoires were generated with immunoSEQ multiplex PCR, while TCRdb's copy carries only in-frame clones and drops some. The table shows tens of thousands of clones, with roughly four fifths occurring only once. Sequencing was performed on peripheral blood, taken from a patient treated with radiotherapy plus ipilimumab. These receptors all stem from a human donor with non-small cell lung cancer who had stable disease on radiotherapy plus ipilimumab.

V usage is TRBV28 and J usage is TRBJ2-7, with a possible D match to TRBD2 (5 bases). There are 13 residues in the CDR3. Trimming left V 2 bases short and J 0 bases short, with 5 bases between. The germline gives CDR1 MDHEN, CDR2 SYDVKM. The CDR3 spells CASSLGSSYEQYF. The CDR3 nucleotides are TGTGCCAGCAGTTTAGGGAGCTCCTACGAGCAGTACTTC.

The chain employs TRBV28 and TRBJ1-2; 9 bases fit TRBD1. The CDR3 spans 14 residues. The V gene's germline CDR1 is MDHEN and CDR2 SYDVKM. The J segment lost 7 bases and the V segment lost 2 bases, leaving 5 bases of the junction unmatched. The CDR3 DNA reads TGTGCCAGCAGTTTACTTCCGGGACAGGGTGGCTACACCTTC. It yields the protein CASSLLPGQGGYTF.

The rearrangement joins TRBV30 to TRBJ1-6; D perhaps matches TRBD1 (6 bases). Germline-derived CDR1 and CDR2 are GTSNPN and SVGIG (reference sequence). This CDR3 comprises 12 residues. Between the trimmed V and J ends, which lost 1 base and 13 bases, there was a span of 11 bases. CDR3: CAWSEGGGPLHF. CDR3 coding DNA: TGTGCCTGGAGTGAGGGGGGCGGGCCCCTCCACTTT.

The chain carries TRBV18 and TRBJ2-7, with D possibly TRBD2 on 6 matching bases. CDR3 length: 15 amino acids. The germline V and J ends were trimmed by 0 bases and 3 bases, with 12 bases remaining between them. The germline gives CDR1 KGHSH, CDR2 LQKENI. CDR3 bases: TGTGCCAGCTCACCACCGTCGGGGGATTACTACGAGCAGTACTTC. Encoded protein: CASSPPSGDYYEQYF.

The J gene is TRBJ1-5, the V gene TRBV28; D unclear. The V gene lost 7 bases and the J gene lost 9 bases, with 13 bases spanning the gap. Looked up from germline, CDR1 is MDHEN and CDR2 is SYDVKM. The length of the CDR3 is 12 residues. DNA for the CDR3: TGTGCCAGCAACGTCCCCTGGGGGCCCCAGCATTTT. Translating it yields CASNVPWGPQHF.

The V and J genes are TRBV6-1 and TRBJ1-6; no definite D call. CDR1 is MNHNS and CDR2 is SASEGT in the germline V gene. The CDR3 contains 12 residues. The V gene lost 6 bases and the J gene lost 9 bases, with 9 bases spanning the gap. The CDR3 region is CASSLGVSPLHF. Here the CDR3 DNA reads TGTGCCAGCAGCCTCGGAGTTTCACCCCTCCACTTT.

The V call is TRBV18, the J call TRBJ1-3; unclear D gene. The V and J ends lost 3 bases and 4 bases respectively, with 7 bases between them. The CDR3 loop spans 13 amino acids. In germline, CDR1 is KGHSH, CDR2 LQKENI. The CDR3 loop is CASSPLPGNTIYF. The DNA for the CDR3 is TGTGCCAGCTCACCCCTTCCCGGAAACACCATATATTTT.

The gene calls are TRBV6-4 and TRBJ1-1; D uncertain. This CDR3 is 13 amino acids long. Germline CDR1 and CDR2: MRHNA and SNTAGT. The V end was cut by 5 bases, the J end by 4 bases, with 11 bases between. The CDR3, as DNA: TGTGCCAGCAGTTCCCAGGTAGGCACTGAAGCTTTCTTT. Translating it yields CASSSQVGTEAFF.

CDR3 loop: CATTDRTDTQYF. The CDR3 DNA follows: TGTGCCACCACAGACCGAACAGATACGCAGTATTTT. The chain combines TRBV19 with TRBJ2-3; D gene unclear. CDR3 length: 12 residues. Deletions cut 10 bases from V and 3 bases from J, with 11 bases between. Per germline, CDR1 LNHDA and CDR2 SQIVND (reference sequence).

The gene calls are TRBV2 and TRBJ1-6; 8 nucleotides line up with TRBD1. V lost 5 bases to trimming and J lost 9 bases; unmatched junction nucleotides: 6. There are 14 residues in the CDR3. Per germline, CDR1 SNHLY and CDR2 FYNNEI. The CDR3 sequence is CASSRQGTSSPLHF. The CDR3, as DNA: TGTGCCAGCAGTCGACAGGGGACGAGTTCACCCCTCCACTTT.

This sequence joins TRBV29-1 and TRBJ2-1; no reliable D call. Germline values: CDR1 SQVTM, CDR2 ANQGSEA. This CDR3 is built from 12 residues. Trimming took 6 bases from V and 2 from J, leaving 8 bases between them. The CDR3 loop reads CSVRTTYNEQFF. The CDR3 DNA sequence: TGCAGCGTAAGGACCACCTACAATGAGCAGTTCTTC.

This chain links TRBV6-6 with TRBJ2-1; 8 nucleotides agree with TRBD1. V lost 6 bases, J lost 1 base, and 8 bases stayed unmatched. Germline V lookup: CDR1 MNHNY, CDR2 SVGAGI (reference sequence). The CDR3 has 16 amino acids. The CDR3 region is CASSLDRVGSYNEQFF. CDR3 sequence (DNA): TGTGCCAGCAGCCTGGACAGGGTTGGGTCCTACAATGAGCAGTTCTTC.

In DNA, the CDR3 is TGTGCCACCCAGACAGGGCCCAGCTCTGAAGCTTTCTTT. Translated, it gives CATQTGPSSEAFF. The rearrangement links TRBV19 to TRBJ1-1; 7 positions match TRBD1. Germline V gene sequence: CDR1 LNHDA, CDR2 SQIVND (reference sequence). The CDR3 has 13 residues. V shed 10 bases and J 6 bases; nucleotides not matched to a gene: 11.

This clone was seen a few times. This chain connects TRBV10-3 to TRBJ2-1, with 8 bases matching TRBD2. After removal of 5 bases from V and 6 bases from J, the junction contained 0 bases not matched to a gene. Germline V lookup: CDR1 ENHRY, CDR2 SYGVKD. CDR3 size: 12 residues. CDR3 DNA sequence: TGTGCCATCAGTAGCGGGAGCAATGAGCAGTTCTTC. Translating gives CAISSGSNEQFF.

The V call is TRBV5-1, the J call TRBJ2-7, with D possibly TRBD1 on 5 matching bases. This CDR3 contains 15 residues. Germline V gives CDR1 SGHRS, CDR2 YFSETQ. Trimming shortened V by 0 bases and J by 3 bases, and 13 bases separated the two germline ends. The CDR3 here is CASSLGQPFFYEQYF. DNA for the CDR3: TGCGCCAGCAGCTTGGGACAGCCATTTTTCTACGAGCAGTACTTC.

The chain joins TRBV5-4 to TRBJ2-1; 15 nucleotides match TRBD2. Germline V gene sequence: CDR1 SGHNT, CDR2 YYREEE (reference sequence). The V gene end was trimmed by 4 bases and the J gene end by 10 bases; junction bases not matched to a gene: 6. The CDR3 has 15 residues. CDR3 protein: CASSTSGTSGREQFF. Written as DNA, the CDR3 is TGTGCCAGCAGCACCTCCGGGACTAGCGGGAGGGAGCAGTTCTTC.

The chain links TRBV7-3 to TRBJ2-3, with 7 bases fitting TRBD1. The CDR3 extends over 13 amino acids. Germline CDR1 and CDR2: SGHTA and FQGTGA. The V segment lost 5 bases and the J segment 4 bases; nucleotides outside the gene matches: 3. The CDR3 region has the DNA TGTGCCAGCAGCGGCGACAGGGCAGATACGCAGTATTTT. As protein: CASSGDRADTQYF.

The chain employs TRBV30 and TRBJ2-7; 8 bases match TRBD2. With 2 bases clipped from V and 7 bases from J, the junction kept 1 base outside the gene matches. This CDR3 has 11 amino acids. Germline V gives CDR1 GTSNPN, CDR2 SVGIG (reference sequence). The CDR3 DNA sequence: TGTGCCTGGAGTCCGGGGGGGGAGCAGTACTTC. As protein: CAWSPGGEQYF.

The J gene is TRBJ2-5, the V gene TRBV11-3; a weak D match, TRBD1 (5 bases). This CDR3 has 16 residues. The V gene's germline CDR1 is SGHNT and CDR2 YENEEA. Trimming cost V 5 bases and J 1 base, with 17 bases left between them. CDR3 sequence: CASSPGARVRQETQYF. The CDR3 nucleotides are TGTGCCAGCAGCCCGGGCGCCAGGGTCCGCCAAGAGACCCAGTACTTC.

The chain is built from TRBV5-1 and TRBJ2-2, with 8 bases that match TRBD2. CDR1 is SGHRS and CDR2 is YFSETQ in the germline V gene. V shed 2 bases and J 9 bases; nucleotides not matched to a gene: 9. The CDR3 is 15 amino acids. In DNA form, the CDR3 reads TGCGCCAGCAGCTTCTCGACTAGCGTAGGAAGGGAGCTGTTTTTT. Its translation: CASSFSTSVGRELFF.

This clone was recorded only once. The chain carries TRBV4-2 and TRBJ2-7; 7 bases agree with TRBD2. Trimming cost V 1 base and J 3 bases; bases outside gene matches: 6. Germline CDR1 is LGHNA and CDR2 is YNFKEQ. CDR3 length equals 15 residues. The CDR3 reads CASSQGQGTNYEQYF. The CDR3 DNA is TGTGCCAGCAGCCAAGGGCAAGGGACTAACTACGAGCAGTACTTC.

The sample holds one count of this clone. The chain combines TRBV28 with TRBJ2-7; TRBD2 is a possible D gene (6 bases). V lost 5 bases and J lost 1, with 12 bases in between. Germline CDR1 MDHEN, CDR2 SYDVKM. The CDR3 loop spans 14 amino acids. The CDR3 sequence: CASSKPGTSYEQYF. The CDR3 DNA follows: TGTGCCAGCAGTAAACCCGGGACTTCCTACGAGCAGTACTTC. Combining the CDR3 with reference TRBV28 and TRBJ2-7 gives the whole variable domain DVKVTQSSRYLVKRTGEKVFLECVQDMDHENMFWYRQDPGLGLRLIYFSYDVKMKEKGDIPEGYSVSREKKERFSLILESASTNQTSMYLCASSKPGTSYEQYFGPGTRLTVT.

CDR3 nucleotides: TGTGCCAGCAGCGAACAGGGAGTTAATGAAAAACTGTTTTTT. Amino acid sequence: CASSEQGVNEKLFF. The chain joins TRBV5-4 to TRBJ1-4; tentatively, D is TRBD1 (6 bases). Germline V lookup: CDR1 SGHNT, CDR2 YYREEE (reference sequence). The CDR3 consists of 14 residues. V lost 4 bases and J 4 bases, leaving 11 bases between the germline ends.

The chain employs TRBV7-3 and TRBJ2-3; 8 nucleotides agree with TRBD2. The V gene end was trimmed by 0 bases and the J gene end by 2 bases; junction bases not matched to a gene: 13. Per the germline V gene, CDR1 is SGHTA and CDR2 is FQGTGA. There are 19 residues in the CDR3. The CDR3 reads CASSLTATRGGSNTDTQYF. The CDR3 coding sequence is TGTGCCAGCAGCTTAACGGCCACGCGCGGGGGGTCTAACACAGATACGCAGTATTTT.

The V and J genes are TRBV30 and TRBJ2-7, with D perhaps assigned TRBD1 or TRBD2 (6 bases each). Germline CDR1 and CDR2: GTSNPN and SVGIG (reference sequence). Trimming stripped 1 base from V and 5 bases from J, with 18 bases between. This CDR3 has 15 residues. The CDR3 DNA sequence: TGTGCCTGGAGTGACGGGGGCCCCCTCCCCCACGAGCAGTACTTC. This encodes CAWSDGGPLPHEQYF.

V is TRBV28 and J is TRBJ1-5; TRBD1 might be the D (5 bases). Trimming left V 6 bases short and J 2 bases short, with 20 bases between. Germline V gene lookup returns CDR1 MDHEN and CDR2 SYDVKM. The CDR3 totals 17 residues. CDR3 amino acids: CASRAQGAGGGNQPQHF. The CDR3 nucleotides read TGTGCCAGCAGAGCTCAGGGTGCCGGGGGAGGCAATCAGCCCCAGCATTTT.

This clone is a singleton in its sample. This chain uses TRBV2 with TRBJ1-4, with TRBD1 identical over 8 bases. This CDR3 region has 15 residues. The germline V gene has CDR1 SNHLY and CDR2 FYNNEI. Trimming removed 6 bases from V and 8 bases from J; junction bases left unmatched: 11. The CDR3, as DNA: TGTGCCAGCAGCGCCCCGGGCAGGGGGCAGGAAAAACTGTTTTTT. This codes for CASSAPGRGQEKLFF.

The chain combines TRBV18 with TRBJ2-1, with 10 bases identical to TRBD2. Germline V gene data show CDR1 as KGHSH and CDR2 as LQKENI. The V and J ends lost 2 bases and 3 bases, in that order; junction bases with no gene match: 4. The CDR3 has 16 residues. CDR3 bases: TGTGCCAGCTCACCATCTCTAGCGGGAGTCTACAATGAGCAGTTCTTC. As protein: CASSPSLAGVYNEQFF.

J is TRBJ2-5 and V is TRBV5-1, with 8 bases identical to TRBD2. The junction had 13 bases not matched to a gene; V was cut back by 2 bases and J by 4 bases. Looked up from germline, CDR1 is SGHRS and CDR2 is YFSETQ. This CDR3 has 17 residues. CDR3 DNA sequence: TGCGCCAGCAGCTTCGAGCGGGGGAAAAGGGTGGGAGAGACCCAGTACTTC. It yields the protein CASSFERGKRVGETQYF.

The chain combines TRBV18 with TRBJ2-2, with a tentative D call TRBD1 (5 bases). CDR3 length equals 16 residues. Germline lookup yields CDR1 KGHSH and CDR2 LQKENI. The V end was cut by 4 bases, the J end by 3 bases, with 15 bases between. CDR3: CASSLAQGRDTGELFF. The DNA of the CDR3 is TGTGCCAGCTCACTGGCCCAGGGTAGAGACACCGGGGAGCTGTTTTTT.

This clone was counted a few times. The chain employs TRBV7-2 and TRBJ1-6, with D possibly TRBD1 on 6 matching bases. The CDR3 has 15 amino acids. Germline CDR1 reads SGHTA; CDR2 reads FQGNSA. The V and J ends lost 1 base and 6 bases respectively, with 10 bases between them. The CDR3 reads CASSLDDRSNSPLHF. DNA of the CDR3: TGTGCCAGCAGCTTAGATGACAGGAGTAATTCACCCCTCCACTTT.